The rows below give T cell receptor beta chains drawn from one sample of a study of cytomegalovirus exposure and HLA in healthy donors. Assay: immunoSEQ multiplex PCR; the TCRdb copy retains only in-frame clones and omits some. The sample includes around 250,000 clones, around 90% of them seen just once. The source material was PBMCs. These receptors were taken from a woman aged 18-29 years in good health and CMV-seronegative. Both conserved end residues are part of each CDR3. A D gene is named only where the DNA matches it firmly. Expanded clones are given a class, and other clones once, few, many or no size at all.

once	NA	TRBV12-2	TRBJ2-7	CAITNSGTGKIDEQYF	TGTGCAATTACAAACTCCGGGACAGGGAAGATCGACGAGCAGTACTTC
NA	TRBD2	TRBV2	TRBJ2-1	CASSERAGGIYNEQFF	TGTGCCAGCAGTGAACGTGCGGGGGGCATCTACAATGAGCAGTTCTTC
NA	TRBD2	TRBV5-1	TRBJ2-1	CASSSGGYNEQFF	TGCGCCAGCAGCTCGGGGGGGTACAATGAGCAGTTCTTC
NA	TRBD2	TRBV29-1	TRBJ2-3	CSVDEASGGRTDTQYF	TGCAGCGTTGACGAGGCTAGCGGGGGGCGCACAGATACGCAGTATTTT
NA	NA	TRBV27	TRBJ2-1	CASSLRASSYNEQFF	TGTGCCAGCAGTTTGAGGGCAAGCTCCTACAATGAGCAGTTCTTC
NA	TRBD2	TRBV6-6	TRBJ2-3	CASTSGVSTDTQYF	TGTGCCAGTACTAGCGGGGTTAGCACAGATACGCAGTATTTT
once	NA	TRBV5-8	TRBJ1-6	CASRDSGGLSPLHF	TGTGCCAGCAGGGACAGTGGGGGTTTGTCACCCCTCCACTTT
NA	NA	TRBV4-2	TRBJ2-2	CASSQDRGNTGELFF	TGTGCCAGCAGCCAAGATAGGGGGAACACCGGGGAGCTGTTTTTT
NA	NA	TRBV6-5	TRBJ2-2	CASRREQGHGELFF	TGTGCCAGCAGGCGAGAACAGGGTCACGGGGAGCTGTTTTTT
NA	TRBD1	TRBV6-4	TRBJ2-2	CASRQGAYGELFF	TGTGCCAGCAGACAGGGGGCGTACGGGGAGCTGTTTTTT
NA	TRBD1	TRBV4-3	TRBJ1-1	CASSPTGEGTEAFF	TGCGCCAGCAGCCCCACAGGGGAAGGGACTGAAGCTTTCTTT
NA	TRBD1	TRBV28	TRBJ2-7	CASSSGTGDYEQYF	TGTGCCAGCAGTTCCGGGACAGGGGACTACGAGCAGTACTTC
NA	NA	TRBV13	TRBJ1-4	CASSLSRDNEKLFF	TGTGCCAGCAGCTTGTCCAGGGATAATGAAAAACTGTTTTTT
NA	TRBD1	TRBV16	TRBJ2-3	CASTGTGGADTQYF	TGTGCCAGCACCGGGACAGGCGGAGCAGATACGCAGTATTTT
once	TRBD2	TRBV27	TRBJ2-3	CASSLLTSGGASTDTQYF	TGTGCCAGCAGTTTACTGACTAGCGGGGGAGCTAGCACAGATACGCAGTATTTT
NA	TRBD1	TRBV27	TRBJ1-4	CASSPLSRDRGTNEKLFF	TGTGCCAGCAGTCCCCTTTCCCGAGACAGGGGAACTAATGAAAAACTGTTTTTT
NA	TRBD1	TRBV6-1	TRBJ2-5	CASRDPWTGQETQYF	TGTGCCAGCAGAGACCCGTGGACAGGACAAGAGACCCAGTACTTC
NA	TRBD1	TRBV7-2	TRBJ2-7	CASSSETGTGQKQYF	TGTGCCAGCAGCTCAGAGACCGGGACAGGGCAAAAGCAGTACTTC
NA	NA	TRBV7-9	TRBJ2-3	CASSLGGGGTDTQYF	TGTGCCAGCAGCTTAGGAGGGGGTGGAACAGATACGCAGTATTTT
NA	NA	TRBV19	TRBJ2-1	CASSITLGFEQFF	TGTGCCAGTAGTATCACACTAGGGTTCGAGCAGTTCTTC
NA	TRBD1	TRBV19	TRBJ1-5	CASGGQGGNQPQHF	TGTGCCAGTGGGGGACAGGGCGGCAATCAGCCCCAGCATTTT
NA	NA	TRBV6-4	TRBJ1-5	CASSDGSNGPQHF	TGTGCCAGCAGTGACGGCTCGAATGGGCCCCAGCATTTT
NA	NA	TRBV10-3	TRBJ2-2	CAIYPGGTKNTGELFF	TGTGCCATCTACCCCGGGGGGACAAAGAACACCGGGGAGCTGTTTTTT
NA	TRBD1	TRBV5-1	TRBJ2-2	CASSPQGRTGELFF	TGCGCCAGCAGCCCACAGGGGCGTACCGGGGAGCTGTTTTTT
once	NA	TRBV11-2	TRBJ2-5	CASTSGETQYF	TGTGCCAGCACCTCAGGGGAGACCCAGTACTTC
once	NA	TRBV30	TRBJ2-3	CAWGWGVAATDTQYF	TGTGCCTGGGGCTGGGGAGTAGCGGCCACAGATACGCAGTATTTT
NA	TRBD2	TRBV11-2	TRBJ2-2	CASSGLAGTTGELFF	TGTGCCAGCAGTGGACTAGCGGGTACTACCGGGGAGCTGTTTTTT
NA	NA	TRBV9	TRBJ2-3	CASSAQGDITDTQYF	TGTGCCAGCAGCGCCCAGGGCGATATCACAGATACGCAGTATTTT
NA	NA	TRBV10-3	TRBJ1-5	CAISDGGQSNQPQHF	TGTGCCATCAGTGACGGGGGGCAGAGCAATCAGCCCCAGCATTTT
NA	NA	TRBV11-2	TRBJ1-1	CASSLDQGWTEAFF	TGTGCCAGCAGCTTAGACCAGGGCTGGACTGAAGCTTTCTTT
NA	NA	TRBV7-2	TRBJ1-3	CASSLDGSSGNTIYF	TGTGCCAGCAGCTTGGACGGGAGCTCTGGAAACACCATATATTTT
NA	TRBD1	TRBV4-1	TRBJ1-2	CASSKQGEINYGYTF	TGCGCCAGCAGCAAACAGGGGGAAATAAACTATGGCTACACCTTC
NA	TRBD1	TRBV18	TRBJ1-5	CASSPTGAANQPQHF	TGTGCCAGCTCACCGACAGGGGCAGCCAATCAGCCCCAGCATTTT
NA	TRBD2	TRBV11-2	TRBJ2-5	CASSLGLAGAEETQYF	TGTGCCAGCAGCTTAGGACTAGCGGGGGCGGAGGAGACCCAGTACTTC
NA	NA	TRBV2	TRBJ2-2	CASSGGGRNTGELFF	TGTGCCAGCAGTGGAGGGGGTAGGAACACCGGGGAGCTGTTTTTT
NA	TRBD1	TRBV7-2	TRBJ2-7	CASSLVQGAPYEQYF	TGTGCCAGCAGCTTGGTCCAGGGGGCCCCCTACGAGCAGTACTTC
NA	TRBD1	TRBV4-3	TRBJ2-1	CASSPPDRVGEQFF	TGCGCCAGCAGCCCACCAGACAGGGTGGGAGAGCAGTTCTTC
NA	NA	TRBV27	TRBJ2-3	CASSLADTQYF	TGTGCCAGCAGTCTAGCAGATACGCAGTATTTT
NA	NA	TRBV2	TRBJ2-5	CASSDSRAETQYF	TGTGCCAGCAGTGATTCCAGAGCGGAGACCCAGTACTTC
once	TRBD2	TRBV28	TRBJ2-7	CASSPLAGRTSYEQYF	TGTGCCAGCAGTCCGCTAGCGGGGCGAACCTCCTACGAGCAGTACTTC
NA	TRBD1	TRBV27	TRBJ1-4	CASSFTTGGGEKLFF	TGTGCCAGCAGTTTCACGACAGGGGGCGGCGAAAAACTGTTTTTT
NA	TRBD1	TRBV19	TRBJ2-3	CASSKPAGTGAGDTQYF	TGTGCCAGTAGTAAACCCGCCGGGACAGGGGCTGGCGATACGCAGTATTTT
once	NA	TRBV5-1	TRBJ2-5	CASSLGATQETQYF	TGCGCCAGCAGCTTGGGGGCTACGCAAGAGACCCAGTACTTC
few	NA	TRBV19	TRBJ1-1	CASSIGRNVGPSTEAFF	TGTGCCAGTAGTATCGGACGTAACGTGGGGCCGAGCACTGAAGCTTTCTTT
NA	NA	TRBV19	TRBJ1-6	CASRHRETYNSPLHF	TGTGCCAGTAGGCACCGGGAGACCTATAATTCACCCCTCCACTTT
NA	NA	TRBV5-1	TRBJ2-3	CASSSIIPTGGTTDTQYF	TGCGCCAGCAGCTCGATTATACCTACGGGGGGCACCACAGATACGCAGTATTTT
NA	NA	TRBV6-1	TRBJ2-5	CASNEGGGEETQYF	TGTGCCAGCAACGAAGGAGGCGGGGAGGAGACCCAGTACTTC
NA	NA	TRBV25-1	TRBJ1-1	CASSEGHMAAEAFF	TGTGCCAGCAGCGAGGGACACATGGCGGCTGAAGCTTTCTTT
NA	NA	TRBV28	TRBJ1-1	CASSQDGVNTEAFF	TGTGCCAGCAGCCAGGACGGGGTGAACACTGAAGCTTTCTTT
NA	TRBD2	TRBV29-1	TRBJ2-3	CSVEETSGGADTQYF	TGCAGCGTTGAAGAGACTAGCGGGGGGGCAGATACGCAGTATTTT
NA	NA	TRBV10-3	TRBJ2-7	CAISDRTGSEQYF	TGTGCCATCAGTGACAGGACGGGGAGCGAGCAGTACTTC
NA	NA	TRBV15	TRBJ2-3	CATSSGGDTQYF	TGTGCCACCAGCAGCGGCGGGGATACGCAGTATTTT